A single sample is the source of the 15 T cell receptor beta chains below, sequenced in a study of blood T cell repertoires in COVID-19. Measured with immunoSEQ multiplex PCR; TCRdb has only the in-frame clones, and not every one. Of around 300,000 clones listed, 89% are singletons. The sequenced sample consisted of PBMCs or T cells enriched from blood (not recorded which). The receptors were sampled from a woman aged 40 to 50 who had recovered from COVID-19.

The chain combines TRBV6-5 with TRBJ2-1; TRBD1 is a possible D gene (6 bases). V lost 5 bases, J lost 11 bases, and 13 bases lay in between. The germline gives CDR1 MNHEY, CDR2 SVGAGI. The length of the CDR3 is 12 residues. CDR3 sequence: CASSPYREKQFF. The CDR3 DNA is TGTGCCAGCAGTCCATACAGGGAGAAGCAGTTCTTC.

The chain uses TRBV18 and TRBJ1-5; D gene ambiguous. The CDR3 is 15 residues long. Germline V gene data show CDR1 as KGHSH and CDR2 as LQKENI. Between the trimmed V and J ends, which lost 6 bases and 5 bases, there was a span of 17 bases. The CDR3 DNA follows: TGTGCCAGCTCTCCGGGAGCCCGATCGGATCAGCCCCAGCATTTT. Its translation: CASSPGARSDQPQHF. The whole variable domain, remainder taken from reference TRBV18 and TRBJ1-5, is NAGVMQNPRHLVRRRGQEARLRCSPMKGHSHVYWYRQLPEEGLKFMVYLQKENIIDESGMPKERFSAEFPKEGPSILRIQQVVRGDSAAYFCASSPGARSDQPQHFGDGTRLSIL.

The CDR3 bases are TGTGCCAGCAGGTGGGACAAACCGCCTTATGGCTACACCTTC. Translating gives CASRWDKPPYGYTF. V usage is TRBV27 and J usage is TRBJ1-2, with D perhaps matching TRBD1 (6 bases). This CDR3 region has 14 residues. V was clipped by 6 bases and J by 5 bases, with 16 bases between them. Germline CDR1 is MNHEY and CDR2 is SMNVEV (reference sequence).

V usage is TRBV5-1 and J usage is TRBJ1-4; no clear D gene. CDR1 SGHRS and CDR2 YFSETQ come from the germline V gene. This CDR3 is 14 amino acids long. The germline V and J ends were trimmed by 0 bases and 4 bases, with 7 bases remaining between them. CDR3 protein: CASSLVDINEKLFF. The CDR3 coding sequence is TGCGCCAGCAGCTTGGTCGACATTAATGAAAAACTGTTTTTT.

This clone was seen a few times. The V and J genes are TRBV4-1 and TRBJ2-7; the match to TRBD2 covers 8 bases. Germline CDR1 and CDR2: MGHRA and YSYEKL. The CDR3 consists of 15 residues. V dropped 6 bases and J dropped 0; count of bases not matched to a gene: 7. The CDR3 DNA reads as TGCGCCAGCAGTCCTCTCACTAGCGGCTCCTACGAGCAGTACTTC. This translates into CASSPLTSGSYEQYF.

The genes are TRBV28 and TRBJ1-5, with 7 bases matching TRBD1. The V and J ends lost 6 bases and 0 bases, in that order; junction bases with no gene match: 11. Germline V gene data show CDR1 as MDHEN and CDR2 as SYDVKM. The CDR3 totals 17 residues. CDR3 loop: CASRPRGFENSNQPQHF. Written as DNA, the CDR3 is TGTGCCAGCAGACCCAGGGGGTTTGAGAATAGCAATCAGCCCCAGCATTTT. The full variable domain, its missing parts supplied by reference TRBV28 and TRBJ1-5, is DVKVTQSSRYLVKRTGEKVFLECVQDMDHENMFWYRQDPGLGLRLIYFSYDVKMKEKGDIPEGYSVSREKKERFSLILESASTNQTSMYLCASRPRGFENSNQPQHFGDGTRLSIL.

V gene TRBV7-2 combines with J gene TRBJ1-2; tentative D call: TRBD1 (5 bases). Germline V CDR1 and CDR2: SGHTA, FQGNSA. Trimming removed 5 bases at V and 8 bases at J, with 9 bases between. This CDR3 is 11 amino acids long. The chain's CDR3 is CASSVTVGYTF. The CDR3 coding sequence is TGTGCCAGCAGCGTGACAGTCGGCTACACCTTC.

The V call is TRBV29-1, the J call TRBJ1-1, with 9 bases identical to TRBD1. Germline CDR1 is SQVTM and CDR2 is ANQGSEA. V trimming: 7 bases; J trimming: 3 bases; junction bases outside the gene matches: 6. The length of the CDR3 is 13 residues. CDR3 coding DNA: TGCAGCGGGGCCCGGGACAGGGACACTGAAGCTTTCTTT. Its translation is CSGARDRDTEAFF. Filled out from reference TRBV29-1 and TRBJ1-1, the complete variable domain reads SAVISQKPSRDICQRGTSLTIQCQVDSQVTMMFWYRQQPGQSLTLIATANQGSEATYESGFVIDKFPISRPNLTFSTLTVSNMSPEDSSIYLCSGARDRDTEAFFGQGTRLTVV.

The V and J genes are TRBV21-1 and TRBJ2-1; TRBD1 is the table's D call, not checked against the DNA. TRBV21-1 is recorded as a pseudogene. The CDR3 is 13 residues long. This CDR3 is CASSLSTGGRGFF. The DNA of the CDR3 is TGTGCCAGCAGCCTAAGCACAGGGGGTAGGGGGTTCTTC.

J is TRBJ2-7 and V is TRBV6-5; the D gene is possibly TRBD2 (6 bases). The germline gives CDR1 MNHEY, CDR2 SVGAGI. V dropped 8 bases and J dropped 3 bases, with 14 bases sitting between them. This CDR3 region has 13 residues. The CDR3 protein is CASSLMGGYEQYF. The DNA of the CDR3 is TGTGCCAGCTCTCTCATGGGAGGCTACGAGCAGTACTTC.

This clone has just one count. This chain connects TRBV19 to TRBJ2-6; 7 bases agree with TRBD1. The V gene end was trimmed by 3 bases and the J gene end by 2 bases; junction bases not matched to a gene: 4. CDR1 is LNHDA, CDR2 SQIVND, per germline (reference sequence). The CDR3 totals 16 residues. CDR3 residues: CASSIDRAAGANVLTF. In nucleotides, the CDR3 is TGTGCCAGTAGTATCGACAGGGCAGCTGGGGCCAACGTCCTGACTTTC.

This sequence joins TRBV11-1 and TRBJ1-2, with 7 bases fitting TRBD1. Germline V gene sequence: CDR1 SGHAT, CDR2 FQDESV (reference sequence). The CDR3 runs 13 residues. The V gene end was trimmed by 5 bases and the J gene end by 4 bases; junction bases not matched to a gene: 4. CDR3 bases: TGTGCCAGCAGCCGGGACAGCACCTATGGCTACACCTTC. Translation: CASSRDSTYGYTF.

This clone has only a few counts. The chain couples TRBV10-3 to TRBJ1-1; D is uncertain. The germline V and J ends were trimmed by 6 bases and 2 bases, with 13 bases remaining between them. Germline V gene data show CDR1 as ENHRY and CDR2 as SYGVKD. This CDR3 region has 14 residues. Here the CDR3 reads CAISLLGGNTEAFF. CDR3 sequence (DNA): TGTGCCATCAGCCTCCTCGGCGGTAACACTGAAGCTTTCTTT.

This clone showed up just once. The chain is built from TRBV5-1 and TRBJ1-2; 12 nucleotides agree with TRBD1. CDR1 is SGHRS and CDR2 is YFSETQ in the germline V gene. There are 18 residues in the CDR3. With V trimmed by 4 bases and J by 4 bases, 14 bases remained unmatched. The CDR3 coding sequence is TGCGCCAGCAGCCCGAGGGGCGGGACAGGGGGCCGGGGCTATGGCTACACCTTC. It is translated as CASSPRGGTGGRGYGYTF.

The J gene is TRBJ2-1, the V gene TRBV2, with 9 bases lining up with TRBD2. The CDR3 runs 14 residues. V lost 6 bases to trimming and J lost 7 bases; unmatched junction nucleotides: 7. CDR1 and CDR2 from the germline V gene are SNHLY and FYNNEI. Written as DNA, the CDR3 is TGTGCCAGCAGATCTAGCGGGAACAGGAATGAGCAGTTCTTC. It translates to CASRSSGNRNEQFF.